The 22 T cell receptor beta chains presented below share a single source sample, sequenced in a study of T cells in Graves' hyperthyroidism and ophthalmopathy. Amplified TCR beta CDR3 regions came from RNA transcripts. The HTBI primer set drove a first-round RT-PCR of the TCR CDR3. TCRdb reprocessed the multiplex PCR reads via MiXCR and lists one record per CDR3 protein. The sample lists under 350,000 distinct CDR3 sequences; 12% to 15% were seen once. The material sequenced was blood. Receptors were obtained from a woman in her thirties or forties with Graves' hyperthyroidism.

V and J are TRBV20-1 and TRBJ1-1; possibly TRBD1 for D (5 bases). The CDR3 is made up of 15 amino acids. The V gene lost 1 base and the J gene lost 5 bases, with 17 bases spanning the gap. Germline V gene sequence: CDR1 DFQATT, CDR2 SNEGSKA (reference sequence). CDR3 amino acids: CSARVERGRGTEAFF. The CDR3 DNA reads as TGCAGTGCTAGAGTTGAGCGAGGGAGGGGAACTGAAGCTTTCTTT.

This clonotype was seen a handful of times. V is TRBV18 and J is TRBJ1-1; TRBD1 agrees at 7 bases. Germline CDR1 is KGHSH and CDR2 is LQKENI. The J segment lost 1 base and the V segment lost 3 bases, leaving 8 bases of the junction unmatched. The CDR3 consists of 16 residues. CDR3 protein: CASSPRQGRANTEAFF. The CDR3 DNA reads TGTGCCAGCTCACCGAGACAGGGCCGGGCGAACACTGAAGCTTTCTTT.

This clonotype was seen ten or more times. The chain recombines TRBV3-1 with TRBJ1-2, with unresolved D. The V end was cut by 0 bases, the J end by 8 bases, with 16 bases between. Germline V gene sequence: CDR1 LGHDT, CDR2 YNNKEL (reference sequence). The CDR3 is made up of 15 amino acids. CDR3 sequence (DNA): TGTGCCAGCAGCCAAGATCCTGGGGTAACGCGGGGCTACACCTTC. Encoded protein: CASSQDPGVTRGYTF.

The J gene is TRBJ2-7, the V gene TRBV6-1; 8 bases map to TRBD2. The trim removed 8 bases at V and 0 bases at J, leaving 6 bases unmatched. CDR3 length: 14 amino acids. Germline lookup yields CDR1 MNHNS and CDR2 SASEGT. CDR3 sequence (DNA): TGTGCCAGCGGGGCGGGAGGTCTCTCCTACGAGCAGTACTTC. It codes for CASGAGGLSYEQYF.

This clonotype showed up many times. The chain links TRBV6-5 to TRBJ1-4; D is uncertain. The germline V gene has CDR1 MNHEY and CDR2 SVGAGI. V shed 2 bases and J shed 8 bases, with 3 bases lying between them. The CDR3 runs to 11 residues. The CDR3 here is CASSYREKLFF. In DNA, the CDR3 is TGTGCCAGCAGTTACCGAGAAAAACTGTTTTTT.

This clonotype was seen ten or more times. The gene calls are TRBV7-8 and TRBJ2-5, with no clear D. The CDR3 has 14 amino acids. Germline V gene lookup returns CDR1 SGHVS and CDR2 FQNEAQ. The V and J ends lost 4 bases and 5 bases respectively, with 14 bases between them. The CDR3: CASSSRWFKETQYF. Written as DNA, the CDR3 is TGTGCCAGCAGCTCAAGGTGGTTCAAGGAGACCCAGTACTTC.

This clonotype was counted ten times or more. The chain is built from TRBV30 and TRBJ1-5; TRBD1 is a possible D gene (5 bases). The CDR3 has 14 residues. Germline V CDR1 and CDR2: GTSNPN, SVGIG (reference sequence). V was cut by 1 base and J by 6 bases, with 13 bases left in between. CDR3 in DNA: TGTGCCTGGAGTGCAGGGATTGTGACTCAGCCCCAGCATTTT. Amino acid sequence: CAWSAGIVTQPQHF.

The chain combines TRBV19 with TRBJ2-2, with 15 bases lining up with TRBD2. Germline values: CDR1 LNHDA, CDR2 SQIVND (reference sequence). V was clipped by 1 base and J by 0 bases; unmatched bases: 9. The CDR3 covers 21 residues. CDR3 nucleotides: TGTGCCAGTAGTATAGCCCCGGGACTAGCGGGAGGACTCGCGAACACCGGGGAGCTGTTTTTT. Amino acid sequence: CASSIAPGLAGGLANTGELFF.

This clonotype was seen many times. The V call is TRBV12-3 or TRBV12-4, the J call TRBJ2-3, with D perhaps matching TRBD1 or TRBD2 (5 bases each). The CDR3 loop spans 12 amino acids. The ends were cut back, 3 bases at V and 13 bases at J, with 14 bases in the middle. CDR3 sequence reads: CASSFPNGAKYF. CDR3 nucleotides: TGTGCCAGCAGTTTCCCCAACGGGGCGAAGTATTTT.

This clonotype was counted between two and nine times. The V call is TRBV6-1, the J call TRBJ2-2; 10 positions agree with TRBD2. V shed 2 bases and J 6 bases; nucleotides not matched to a gene: 6. CDR3 length equals 16 residues. Germline CDR1 and CDR2: MNHNS and SASEGT. The CDR3 DNA sequence: TGTGCCAGCAGTGAACGGCTAGCGGGAGTAGCCGGGGAGCTGTTTTTT. Translated: CASSERLAGVAGELFF.

This clonotype was recorded many times. This chain uses TRBV20-1 with TRBJ2-7; 10 bases agree with TRBD2. V gave up 5 bases and J gave up 1 base; unmatched junction bases: 5. Germline CDR1 is DFQATT and CDR2 is SNEGSKA (reference sequence). The CDR3 has 14 amino acids. CDR3: CSALKLAGSYEQYF. The CDR3 coding sequence is TGCAGTGCTCTTAAACTAGCGGGATCCTACGAGCAGTACTTC.

The table lists this clonotype with many counts. This chain joins TRBV6-1 and TRBJ1-1; D may be TRBD1 (6 bases). V was clipped by 7 bases and J by 8 bases, with 20 bases between them. This CDR3 contains 14 residues. The germline V gene encodes CDR1 MNHNS and CDR2 SASEGT. As DNA, the CDR3 is TGTGCCAGCACCCTAGCCGGGACACGACAGGAAGCTTTCTTT. Translated, it gives CASTLAGTRQEAFF.

With respect to this clonotype: A much more abundant neighbour one base away suggests this may be a read error. V and J are TRBV20-1 and TRBJ2-1; D is ambiguous. Gene TRBJ2-7 matches the end of the DNA better, so the J call may be wrong. Germline V gives CDR1 DFQATT, CDR2 SNEGSKA (reference sequence). The CDR3 extends over 15 amino acids. The CDR3 spells CSARDFQAHHNEQYF. The CDR3 coding sequence is TGCAGTGCTAGAGATTTTCAAGCGCACCACAATGAGCAGTACTTC.

The chain joins TRBV5-6 to TRBJ2-3, with a weak D call TRBD2 (5 bases). V was shortened by 2 bases and J by 1 base, with 8 bases between the two germline ends. This CDR3 has 14 amino acids. CDR1 and CDR2 from the germline V gene are SGHDT and YYEEEE. CDR3 residues: CASSFKRRTDTQYF. The DNA of the CDR3 is TGTGCCAGCAGCTTTAAGCGGCGCACAGATACGCAGTATTTT.

This clonotype was recorded at least ten times. CDR3 in amino acids: CASSPTGMDTEAFF. The CDR3 DNA is TGTGCCAGCAGCCCGACAGGGATGGACACTGAAGCTTTCTTT. The chain employs TRBV6-5 and TRBJ1-1; 7 bases are shared with TRBD1. Trimming removed 6 bases from V and 3 bases from J; junction bases left unmatched: 7. Per the germline V gene, CDR1 is MNHEY and CDR2 is SVGAGI. There are 14 residues in the CDR3.

V and J are TRBV7-6 and TRBJ2-3; D uncertain. The V gene's germline CDR1 is SGHVS and CDR2 FNYEAQ. The CDR3 spans 17 residues. The ends were cut back, 0 bases at V and 7 bases at J, with 20 bases in the middle. CDR3 amino acids: CASSLAQVEPSLYTQYF. Written as DNA, the CDR3 is TGTGCCAGCAGCTTAGCGCAGGTCGAGCCTTCGTTGTATACGCAGTATTTT.

The chain is built from TRBV27 and TRBJ1-1, with 7 bases that match TRBD1. This CDR3 has 15 residues. V was pared by 5 bases and J by 9 bases, with 15 bases of the junction left unmatched. Germline loops: CDR1 MNHEY, CDR2 SMNVEV (reference sequence). CDR3 sequence: CASSQKRPGQIKAFF. The CDR3 DNA reads as TGTGCCAGCAGTCAAAAAAGACCGGGACAGATAAAAGCTTTCTTT.

This clonotype was recorded at least ten times. The chain carries TRBV13 and TRBJ2-7, with D maybe TRBD2 (7 bases). Germline CDR1 PRHDT, CDR2 FYEKMQ (reference sequence). V lost 2 bases and J lost 4, with 18 bases in between. The CDR3 has 16 amino acids. This chain's CDR3 is CASSLSGGLSRYEQYF. The CDR3 nucleotides read TGTGCCAGCAGCTTATCGGGGGGCCTGAGCAGGTACGAGCAGTACTTC.

This clonotype was seen repeatedly, ten times or more. The V gene is TRBV5-5, the J gene TRBJ1-5; D is possibly TRBD1 (5 bases). The CDR3 sequence is 17 residues long. Trimming pared 4 bases from V and 1 base from J, leaving 18 bases between. CDR1 is SGHKS and CDR2 is YYEKEE in the germline V gene (reference sequence). CDR3 nucleotide sequence: TGTGCCAGCAGCGCTCTCTACGAGGGGTTAAGCAATCAGCCCCAGCATTTT. This gives the protein CASSALYEGLSNQPQHF.

This clonotype appeared many times. CDR3 sequence: CASSLAVAAYGYTF. The CDR3 DNA is TGTGCCAGCAGCTTAGCGGTGGCAGCCTATGGCTACACCTTC. This sequence joins TRBV7-9 and TRBJ1-2; D call uncertain. The CDR3 length is 14 residues. Trimming stripped 0 bases from V and 4 bases from J, with 9 bases between. Germline V gene data show CDR1 as SEHNR and CDR2 as FQNEAQ (reference sequence).

This clonotype was detected ten times or more. The V call is TRBV12-3 or TRBV12-4, the J call TRBJ2-4, with 9 bases that match TRBD1. The CDR3 covers 13 residues. V lost 5 bases, J lost 7 bases, and 3 bases stayed unmatched. CDR3 bases: TGTGCCAGCAGTCCGGGACAGGGTAACATTCAGTACTTC. Protein product: CASSPGQGNIQYF.

This clonotype was seen many times. V is TRBV11-3 and J is TRBJ1-2, with 12 nucleotides matching TRBD1. J was trimmed by 10 bases and V by 4 bases; bases with no gene match: 10. There are 15 residues in the CDR3. CDR1 SGHNT and CDR2 YENEEA come from the germline V gene. The CDR3 DNA reads as TGTGCCAGCAGCTCCCCGGGACAGGGGGCGGCCATCTACACCTTC. This codes for CASSSPGQGAAIYTF. Full variable domain (outside the CDR3, taken from reference TRBV11-3 and TRBJ1-2): EAGVVQSPRYKIIEKKQPVAFWCNPISGHNTLYWYLQNLGQGPELLIRYENEEAVDDSQLPKDRFSAERLKGVDSTLKIQPAELGDSAVYLCASSSPGQGAAIYTFGSGTRLTVV.